This T cell receptor (beta chain) comes out of a study of naive and memory T cell subsets. The beta constant-region primer was an equimolar mix of two oligonucleotides covering TRBC1 and TRBC2. An oligonucleotide with the SP2 primer and a 12-nucleotide UMI was ligated to the cDNA 3' end. Four rounds of PCR amplified the ligated cDNA using nested alpha and beta constant-region primers plus SP2. TCRdb independently ran MiXCR on the UMI-ligation and nested PCR reads; one entry per CDR3 protein. The sample lists about 90,000 distinct CDR3 sequences; around 7% were seen once. Worth noting for this clonotype: The target antigen is unknown.

This CDR3 region has 15 residues. Germline values: CDR1 SGHRS, CDR2 YFSETQ. V was trimmed by 3 bases and J by 1 base, leaving 13 bases between them. Alpha and beta libraries were amplified separately from the second PCR onward. Study observations and caveats: Over 85% of naive TCR sequences appeared only once, unlike memory subsets.

The V gene is TRBV5-1, the J gene TRBJ1-1; possible D gene TRBD1, 5 bases. This TCR came from a human donor in good health. Sequencing was carried out using central memory CD4+ T cells from blood. The CDR3 protein is CASSWGGGPNTEAFF. In DNA, the CDR3 is TGCGCCAGCAGCTGGGGGGGGGGTCCGAACACTGAAGCTTTCTTT.